The 18 T cell receptor beta chains below come from one sample, sequenced in a study of regulatory T cells in long-lasting Graves disease (dated by TCRdb to the early 2020s). The receptor library was made with multiplex PCR. Data came from an Illumina HiSeq 4000. iRepertoire HTBI primers and Arm-PCR amplification of CDR3 regions were used to construct TCR beta libraries. In-frame beta chains were kept once TCRdb had trimmed the public reads at Q25 with fastp and called clones with MiXCR. Identical CDR3 protein sequences are pooled into one entry, listed with their most common genes and DNA. Within this sample are a few hundred thousand distinct CDR3 sequences, with around 20% of them counted one time only. The leading ten clones occupy around 24% of the sample. Per the publication, the time point label means: persistent/refractory GD, antithyroid drugs over 5 years with positive TRAb. For both TCR sequencing and RNA sequencing, RNA was extracted from PBMCs using TRIzol.

Sequencing was performed on peripheral blood mononuclear cells (PBMCs), taken when the disease was refractory, from a patient treated with antithyroid drugs. These receptors were taken from a female donor with Graves disease.

This chain links TRBV6-2 or TRBV6-3 with TRBJ2-1, with a tentative D call TRBD2 (6 bases). The CDR3 consists of 14 residues. The V end was cut by 4 bases, the J end by 2 bases, with 9 bases between. In germline, CDR1 is MNHEY, CDR2 SVGEGT. CDR3 protein: CASSSSEAYNEQFF. The CDR3 DNA reads TGTGCCAGCAGTTCTAGCGAAGCCTACAATGAGCAGTTCTTC.

This clonotype showed up just a few times. The genes are TRBV6-1 and TRBJ2-7; D may be TRBD2 (5 bases). The germline CDR1 and CDR2 sequences are MNHNS and SASEGT. Trimming removed 10 bases from V and 2 bases from J, with 24 bases in between. This CDR3 region has 16 residues. CDR3 residues: CATTVVGKVRTYEQYF. CDR3 bases: TGTGCCACCACAGTCGTCGGGAAGGTGAGGACCTACGAGCAGTACTTC.

The V and J genes are TRBV3-1 and TRBJ2-7; D is uncertain. Deletions cut 1 base from V and 0 bases from J, with 7 bases between. The CDR3 runs 14 residues. Germline-derived CDR1 and CDR2 are LGHDT and YNNKEL (reference sequence). CDR3 nucleotides: TGTGCCAGCAGCCAAGCTTACAGCTCCTACGAGCAGTACTTC. Translation gives CASSQAYSSYEQYF.

V usage is TRBV3-1 and J usage is TRBJ2-2; D possibly matches TRBD1 or TRBD2 (6 bases each). Germline V gene lookup returns CDR1 LGHDT and CDR2 YNNKEL (reference sequence). The V gene lost 0 bases and the J gene lost 9 bases, with 14 bases spanning the gap. The CDR3 spans 15 residues. The CDR3 region is CASSQEYRGPRELFF. The CDR3, as DNA: TGTGCCAGCAGCCAAGAGTATCGGGGGCCGAGGGAGCTGTTTTTT.

J is TRBJ2-7 and V is TRBV4-3; TRBD2 matches at 10 bases. Trimming cost V 4 bases and J 6 bases; bases outside gene matches: 12. Germline V gene lookup returns CDR1 LGHNA and CDR2 YSLEER. The CDR3 is made up of 16 amino acids. The DNA of the CDR3 is TGCGCCAGCAGCCCCCGCCGGACTAGCGGTACGATCGAGCAGTACTTC. This translates into CASSPRRTSGTIEQYF.

The chain has TRBV29-1 and TRBJ1-2, with D tentatively TRBD1 (5 bases). The ends were cut back, 6 bases at V and 4 bases at J, with 15 bases in the middle. CDR1 is SQVTM and CDR2 is ANQGSEA in the germline V gene. The CDR3 is 13 amino acids. CDR3 DNA: TGCAGCGTCACCTCTGGGGGGGGCTATGGCTACACCTTC. Protein sequence: CSVTSGGGYGYTF.

This chain links TRBV12-3 or TRBV12-4 with TRBJ2-3; 7 nucleotides line up with TRBD2. The CDR3 totals 14 residues. With V trimmed by 6 bases and J by 4 bases, 7 bases remained unmatched. The CDR3 loop is CASRIRRESDTQYF. The CDR3 DNA reads as TGTGCCAGCAGGATAAGGCGGGAGTCAGATACGCAGTATTTT.

This clonotype was counted between two and nine times. The chain has TRBV19 and TRBJ2-5, with unresolved D. V gave up 5 bases and J gave up 2 bases, with 15 bases separating them. Germline V gives CDR1 LNHDA, CDR2 SQIVND (reference sequence). The CDR3 has 15 residues. The CDR3 DNA reads as TGTGCCAGTAGTCCCGGTGGGCGGTTTCAAGAGACCCAGTACTTC. This translates into CASSPGGRFQETQYF. Based on the CDR3 plus reference TRBV19 and TRBJ2-5, the full variable domain is DGGITQSPKYLFRKEGQNVTLSCEQNLNHDAMYWYRQDPGQGLRLIYYSQIVNDFQKGDIAEGYSVSREKKESFPLTVTSAQKNPTAFYLCASSPGGRFQETQYFGPGTRLLVL.

This clonotype was seen ten or more times. V is TRBV2 and J is TRBJ1-1; tentative D call: TRBD1 (5 bases). This CDR3 contains 13 residues. Germline V gene lookup returns CDR1 SNHLY and CDR2 FYNNEI. V gave up 2 bases and J gave up 6 bases, with 10 bases separating them. The CDR3 is CASSESGSSEAFF. The DNA of the CDR3 is TGTGCCAGCAGTGAATCAGGGAGTTCTGAAGCTTTCTTT. The entire variable domain, with the rest obtained from reference TRBV2 and TRBJ1-1, is as follows: EPEVTQTPSHQVTQMGQEVILRCVPISNHLYFYWYRQILGQKVEFLVSFYNNEISEKSEIFDDQFSVERPDGSNFTLKIRSTKLEDSAMYFCASSESGSSEAFFGQGTRLTVV.

This clonotype was seen a few times. The chain links TRBV11-2 to TRBJ1-2; no definite D call. The CDR3 length is 12 residues. The V gene lost 3 bases and the J gene lost 5 bases, with 7 bases spanning the gap. Germline V gene data show CDR1 as SGHAT and CDR2 as FQNNGV. The CDR3, as DNA: TGTGCCAGCAGCTTGTCTCCGTATGGCTACACCTTC. Protein: CASSLSPYGYTF.

In this sample, this clonotype turned up a few times. The rearrangement uses TRBV20-1 and TRBJ1-2; 8 bases agree with TRBD1. CDR1 is DFQATT and CDR2 is SNEGSKA in the germline V gene (reference sequence). The CDR3 is 13 residues long. J gave up 3 bases and V 1 base, and 1 base lay outside the gene matches. The CDR3 region has the DNA TGCAGTGCTAGAGGGACAGGGCACTATGGCTACACCTTC. It yields the protein CSARGTGHYGYTF.

This clonotype was seen many times. The genes are TRBV12-3 or TRBV12-4 and TRBJ1-6; weak D call: TRBD1 (6 bases). The CDR3 has 17 residues. Trimming removed 5 bases at V and 5 bases at J, with 19 bases between. The CDR3 is CASSLKQGYANNSPLHF. In DNA form, the CDR3 reads TGTGCCAGCAGTCTAAAACAGGGATACGCGAATAATTCACCCCTCCACTTT.

This clonotype was counted only a few times. The chain links TRBV6-1 to TRBJ1-5, with D possibly matching TRBD1 (5 bases). The V and J ends lost 6 bases and 2 bases respectively, with 17 bases between them. The CDR3 covers 16 residues. CDR1 and CDR2 from the germline V gene are MNHNS and SASEGT. CDR3 in amino acids: CASSTSPGPGNQPQHF. The CDR3 nucleotides read TGTGCCAGCAGCACCTCCCCAGGGCCCGGCAATCAGCCCCAGCATTTT.

This chain links TRBV10-3 with TRBJ2-3; TRBD2 might be the D (5 bases). This CDR3 contains 15 residues. Germline V lookup: CDR1 ENHRY, CDR2 SYGVKD. Deletions cut 2 bases from V and 0 bases from J, with 9 bases between. The CDR3 is CAISEAGGSTDTQYF. CDR3 nucleotide sequence: TGTGCCATCAGTGAGGCTGGCGGGAGCACAGATACGCAGTATTTT.

The chain has TRBV7-2 and TRBJ2-1, with TRBD2 as a possible D gene (6 bases). V dropped 5 bases and J dropped 0 bases, with 17 bases sitting between them. CDR1 SGHTA and CDR2 FQGNSA come from the germline V gene. This CDR3 contains 17 residues. Here the CDR3 DNA reads TGTGCCAGCAGCCCCCCCCGGGGGACCAGCTCCTACAATGAGCAGTTCTTC. It yields the protein CASSPPRGTSSYNEQFF.

This clonotype was recorded many times. The chain links TRBV2 to TRBJ1-1; D not resolved. Trimming took 7 bases from V and 11 from J, leaving 20 bases between them. The V gene's germline CDR1 is SNHLY and CDR2 FYNNEI. CDR3 length: 13 residues. CDR3 amino acids: CASKAEGASSAFF. CDR3 sequence (DNA): TGTGCCAGCAAGGCGGAGGGAGCATCATCGGCTTTCTTT.

V is TRBV12-3 or TRBV12-4 and J is TRBJ2-5; 10 bases match TRBD1. J lost 4 bases, V lost 4 bases, and 6 bases had no gene match. This CDR3 is built from 15 residues. CDR3 sequence: CASSSTGGAGETQYF. CDR3 nucleotides: TGTGCCAGCAGTTCGACAGGGGGCGCGGGAGAGACCCAGTACTTC.

The genes are TRBV20-1 and TRBJ2-5; D possibly uses TRBD1 or TRBD2 (5 bases each). The CDR3 runs to 12 residues. Trimming pared 7 bases from V and 5 bases from J, leaving 14 bases between. The germline CDR1 and CDR2 sequences are DFQATT and SNEGSKA (reference sequence). The CDR3 DNA reads TGCAGTGGCCAGTCGGGGCCGGAGACCCAGTACTTC. It yields the protein CSGQSGPETQYF.